Included here is one T cell receptor beta chain sequence, with context. The antigen remains undetermined. The data were obtained in a study of shared clonotypes between healthy human individuals. On the study more broadly: Participating donors consisted of a couple of women and a few men aged 18 to 49. Findings and limits, study-wide: The authors sampled blood alone, and tissue repertoires likely differ.

Repertoires were generated with immunoSEQ multiplex PCR, while TCRdb's copy carries only in-frame clones and drops some. The sample lists roughly 500,000 clones; approximately 95% were seen once. J lost 4 bases, V lost 6 bases, and 6 bases had no gene match. The CDR3 sequence is 15 residues long. Germline V gives CDR1 MNHNS, CDR2 SASEGT. This receptor was taken from a woman in her 30s in good health. Sequencing input: naive CD4+ T cells sorted from blood. Subset indicated: CD45RA+ positively selected. This chain connects TRBV6-1 to TRBJ2-3; 11 nucleotides align to TRBD1. The CDR3 is CASSTGTGGSDTQYF. CDR3 bases: TGTGCCAGCAGCACCGGGACAGGGGGATCAGATACGCAGTATTTT.